These T cell receptor beta chains were read from a single sample in a study of early T cells in non-severe SARS-CoV-2 infection. Each CDR3 protein gets one entry after TCRdb re-called the 5' RACE reads with MiXCR. Among 100,000 to 150,000 distinct CDR3 sequences listed, around 14% were seen once. The material sequenced was whole blood. These receptors all come from an adult who was a healthcare worker with PCR-confirmed SARS-CoV-2 infection or an uninfected control (not recorded which). Both conserved end residues are part of each CDR3. The D gene is left open where the match is weak. Clone size is given for some rows only: seen once, a few or many times, or a class if the clone is expanded.

d_call j_call v_call clone_size cdr3_length cdr3_nt cdr3_aa
- TRBJ1-5 TRBV19 few 13 TGTGCCAGCAAAAGTTATAGCAATCAGCCCCAGCATTTT CASKSYSNQPQHF
TRBD2 TRBJ2-5 TRBV18 - 15 TGTGCCAGCTCACCACCAGGACTAGCGGGAGAGACCCAGTACTTC CASSPPGLAGETQYF
- TRBJ2-7 TRBV11-2 many 13 TGTGCCAGCAGCTCCCCTGAGGGGTACGAGCAGTACTTC CASSSPEGYEQYF
- TRBJ2-2 TRBV28 - 14 TGTGCCAGCAGTGTCAAGACAGTGGCCGGGGAGCTGTTTTTT CASSVKTVAGELFF
TRBD2 TRBJ2-3 TRBV13 few 14 TGTGCCAGCAGCCCGCCCGGGGGGGACAATACGCAGTATTTT CASSPPGGDNTQYF
- TRBJ1-5 TRBV7-6 many 13 TGTGCCAGCAGCTTAGCCAGCAATCAGCCCCAGCATTTT CASSLASNQPQHF
- TRBJ2-7 TRBV7-3 few 13 TGTGCCAGCAGCTCCAACCCCTCGGACGAGCAGTACTTC CASSSNPSDEQYF
TRBD1 TRBJ1-2 TRBV9 - 15 TGTGCCAGCAGCTCTAGGACAGGGGGCTCCTATGGCTACACCTTC CASSSRTGGSYGYTF
- TRBJ2-1 TRBV3-1 - 15 TGTGCCAACAGCTCGCCCGGGGGGCCCGGCAATGAGCAGTTCTTC CANSSPGGPGNEQFF
- TRBJ2-2 TRBV3-1 few 12 TGTGCCAGCAGCTCGCTGGCCGGGGAGCTGTTTTTT CASSSLAGELFF
TRBD2 TRBJ2-2 TRBV2 few 15 TGTGCCAGCAGCCTCGGGGGGGCGAACACCGGGGAGCTGTTTTTT CASSLGGANTGELFF
- TRBJ2-5 TRBV2 - 16 TGTGCCAGCAGGGCCCGGGTAGCAGGGGGGCAAGAGACCCAGTACTTC CASRARVAGGQETQYF
- TRBJ2-7 TRBV2 - 13 TGTGCCAGCAGCGGACATCTCTCCTACGAGCAGTACTTC CASSGHLSYEQYF
- TRBJ2-7 TRBV7-8 - 15 TGTGCCAGCAGCTTAACCCAAGGGGCCCCCTACGAGCAGTACTTT CASSLTQGAPYEQYF
- TRBJ2-5 TRBV3-1 - 13 TGTGCCAGCAGCCAAGAACTTGGAGAGACCCAGTACTTC CASSQELGETQYF
TRBD1 TRBJ1-2 TRBV13 many 14 TGTGCCAGCAGCTTTGGGGACAGGGACTATGGCTACACCTTC CASSFGDRDYGYTF
- TRBJ1-1 TRBV4-1 few 15 TGCGCCAGCAGCCGGGTTTATTTGGGGAACACTGAAGCTTTCTTT CASSRVYLGNTEAFF
- TRBJ2-3 TRBV5-4 once 12 TGTGCCAGCAGCTTGGGGAAAGATACGCAGTATTTT CASSLGKDTQYF
- TRBJ1-1 TRBV20-1 few 11 TGCAGTGCTACAGCGAACACTGAAGCTTTCTTT CSATANTEAFF
- TRBJ2-7 TRBV9 - 15 TGTGCCAGCAGCGTAGCCCCGGGGTTCGGCTACGAGCAGTACTTC CASSVAPGFGYEQYF